This record concerns one T cell receptor beta chain sequence. The record originates from a study of cytotoxic CD8 clonotypes in ibrutinib-treated CLL. A 1 in 200,000 to 1 in 1 million T cell depth was the sequencing target. Measured with immunoSEQ multiplex PCR; TCRdb has only the in-frame clones, and not every one. This sample has some 300,000 clones, with around four fifths found just once. Germline trimming cut 4 bases from V and 5 bases from J; bases unmatched to any gene: 19. Germline V lookup: CDR1 GTSNPN, CDR2 SVGIG (reference sequence). This CDR3 has 18 residues. The sequence derives from a human donor with chronic lymphocytic leukemia. Source: PBMCs, taken before ibrutinib treatment. V gene TRBV30 combines with J gene TRBJ2-7; 11 nucleotides line up with TRBD2. CDR3 in amino acids: CAWTPLYSPLAGADEQYF. In DNA, the CDR3 is TGTGCCTGGACCCCTTTGTATTCCCCACTAGCGGGAGCAGACGAGCAGTACTTC.